Included here is one T cell receptor beta chain sequence, with context. When samples were unsorted, tens of millions of PBMCs were used for genomic DNA. This sample is part of a study of shared clonotypes between healthy human individuals. Trimming took 5 bases from V and 3 from J, leaving 14 bases between them. There are 14 residues in the CDR3. From germline, CDR1 is SGHTA and CDR2 FQGNSA. Over several immunoSEQ plates, each subset's genomic DNA was distributed in even portions. Unsorted PBMC contributed roughly 300 ng DNA, roughly 30,000 T cell genomes, to each replicate PCR. As handled by the study authors: For the immunoSEQ data, sequences were junction-only without quality scores, so filtering differed. Profiled with immunoSEQ multiplex PCR; TCRdb holds only in-frame clones, not every one. V, J and clone size are those of that table, while D and trimming were read from the DNA. The sample includes about half a million clones, approximately 71% seen only once; the top ten take more than 10%.

The clonotype was recovered from a middle-aged woman in good health. Some clones in this sample may be carry-over from other donors' samples. The V and J genes are TRBV7-2 and TRBJ2-7; D is uncertain. Source material: PBMCs. The CDR3 region has the DNA TGTGCCAGCAGCGCTTCGCGGATCAACTACGAGCAGTACTTC. Protein: CASSASRINYEQYF.